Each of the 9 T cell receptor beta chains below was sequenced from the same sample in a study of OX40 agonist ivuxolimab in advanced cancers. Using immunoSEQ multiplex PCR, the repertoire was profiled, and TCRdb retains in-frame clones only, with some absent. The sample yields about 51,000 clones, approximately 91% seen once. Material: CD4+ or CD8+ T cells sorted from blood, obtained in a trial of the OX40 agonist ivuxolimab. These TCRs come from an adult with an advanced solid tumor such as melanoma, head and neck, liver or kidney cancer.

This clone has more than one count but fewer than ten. The CDR3 loop reads CASSMIAGELNEQFF. The CDR3 DNA reads as TGTGCCAGCAGTATGATAGCGGGAGAGCTCAATGAGCAGTTCTTC. The V and J genes are TRBV6-4 and TRBJ2-1; 9 nucleotides match TRBD2. The germline V gene encodes CDR1 MRHNA and CDR2 SNTAGT. CDR3 length: 15 residues. The J segment lost 6 bases and the V segment lost 5 bases, leaving 8 bases of the junction unmatched.

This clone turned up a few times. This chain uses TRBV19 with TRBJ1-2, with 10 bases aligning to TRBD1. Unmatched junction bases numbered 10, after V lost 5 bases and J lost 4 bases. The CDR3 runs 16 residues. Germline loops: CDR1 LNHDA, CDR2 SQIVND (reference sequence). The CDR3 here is CASSPPPGQGGYGYTF. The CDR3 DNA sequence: TGTGCCAGTAGTCCCCCCCCCGGACAGGGGGGCTATGGCTACACCTTC.

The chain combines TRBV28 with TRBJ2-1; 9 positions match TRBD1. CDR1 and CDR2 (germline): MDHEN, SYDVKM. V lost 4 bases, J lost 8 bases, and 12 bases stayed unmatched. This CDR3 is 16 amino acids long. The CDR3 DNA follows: TGTGCCAGCAGTTCCTCCGGGACAGGGTTAGGGGATGAGCAGTTCTTC. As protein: CASSSSGTGLGDEQFF.

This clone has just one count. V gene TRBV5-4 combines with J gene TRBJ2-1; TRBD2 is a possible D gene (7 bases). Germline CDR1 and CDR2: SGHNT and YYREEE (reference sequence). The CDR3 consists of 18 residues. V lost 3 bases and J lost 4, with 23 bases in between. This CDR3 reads CASSSGGAAARDYNEQFF. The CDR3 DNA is TGTGCCAGCAGCTCGGGGGGCGCAGCGGCCCGAGATTACAATGAGCAGTTCTTC. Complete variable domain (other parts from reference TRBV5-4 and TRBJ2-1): ETGVTQSPTHLIKTRGQQVTLRCSSQSGHNTVSWYQQALGQGPQFIFQYYREEENGRGNFPPRFSGLQFPNYSSELNVNALELDDSALYLCASSSGGAAARDYNEQFFGPGTRLTVL.

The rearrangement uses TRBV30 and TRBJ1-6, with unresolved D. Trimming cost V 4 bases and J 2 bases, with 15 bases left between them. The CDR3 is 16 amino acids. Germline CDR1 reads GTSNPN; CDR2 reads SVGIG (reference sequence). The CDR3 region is CAWMELSGAYNSPLHF. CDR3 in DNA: TGTGCCTGGATGGAATTGAGTGGGGCCTATAATTCACCCCTCCACTTT.

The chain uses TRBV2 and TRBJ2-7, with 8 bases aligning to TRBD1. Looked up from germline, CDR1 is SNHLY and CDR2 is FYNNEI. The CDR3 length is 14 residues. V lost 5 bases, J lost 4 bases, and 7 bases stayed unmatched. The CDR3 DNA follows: TGTGCCAGCAGTCCCGGACAGGGAACGTACGAGCAGTACTTC. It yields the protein CASSPGQGTYEQYF. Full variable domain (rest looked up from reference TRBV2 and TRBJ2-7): EPEVTQTPSHQVTQMGQEVILRCVPISNHLYFYWYRQILGQKVEFLVSFYNNEISEKSEIFDDQFSVERPDGSNFTLKIRSTKLEDSAMYFCASSPGQGTYEQYFGPGTRLTVT.

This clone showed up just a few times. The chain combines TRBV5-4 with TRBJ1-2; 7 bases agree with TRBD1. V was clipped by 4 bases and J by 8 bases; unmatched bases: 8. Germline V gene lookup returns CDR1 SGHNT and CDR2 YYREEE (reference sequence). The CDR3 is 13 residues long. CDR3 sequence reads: CASSPPGGDGYTF. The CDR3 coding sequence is TGTGCCAGCAGCCCCCCAGGGGGGGACGGCTACACCTTC.

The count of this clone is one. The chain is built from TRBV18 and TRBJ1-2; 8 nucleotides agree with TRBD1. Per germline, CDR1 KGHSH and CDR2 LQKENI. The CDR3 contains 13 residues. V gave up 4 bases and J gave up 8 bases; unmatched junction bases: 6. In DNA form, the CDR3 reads TGTGCCAGCTCACGACAGGGGCCAGGCGGCTACACCTTC. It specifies CASSRQGPGGYTF.

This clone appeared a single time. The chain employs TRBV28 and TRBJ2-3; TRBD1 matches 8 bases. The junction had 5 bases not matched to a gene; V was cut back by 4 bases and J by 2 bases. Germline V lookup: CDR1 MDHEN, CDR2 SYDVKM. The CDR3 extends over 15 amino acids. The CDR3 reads CASSSTGALTDTQYF. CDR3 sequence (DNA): TGTGCCAGCAGTTCGACAGGGGCCCTCACAGATACGCAGTATTTT.